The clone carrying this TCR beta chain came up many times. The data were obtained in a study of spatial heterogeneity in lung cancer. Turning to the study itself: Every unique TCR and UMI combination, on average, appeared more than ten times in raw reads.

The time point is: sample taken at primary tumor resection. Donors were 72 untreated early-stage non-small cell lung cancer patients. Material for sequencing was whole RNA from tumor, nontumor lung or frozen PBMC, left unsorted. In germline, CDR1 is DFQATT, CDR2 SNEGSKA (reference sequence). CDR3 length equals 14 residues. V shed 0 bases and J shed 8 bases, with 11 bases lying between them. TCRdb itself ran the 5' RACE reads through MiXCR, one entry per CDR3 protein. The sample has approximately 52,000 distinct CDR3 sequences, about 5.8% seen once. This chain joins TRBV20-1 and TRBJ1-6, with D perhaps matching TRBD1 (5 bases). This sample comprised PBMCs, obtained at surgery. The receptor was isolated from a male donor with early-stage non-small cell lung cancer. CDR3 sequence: CSARDQGSDSPLHF. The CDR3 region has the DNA TGCAGTGCTAGAGATCAGGGTTCGGATTCACCCCTCCACTTT.